This record concerns one T cell receptor beta chain sequence. The protocol was immunoSEQ multiplex PCR, while the TCRdb copy is restricted to in-frame clones and leaves out a portion. The data contain 400,000 or so clones, around nine tenths of them seen just once; the ten biggest clones take up 3% to 3.5%. The data stem from a study of Ad26.COV2.S vaccination and SARS-CoV-2 variants. At the level of the study: Recipients of Ad26.COV2.S got it intramuscularly, once or twice 56 days apart.

The length of the CDR3 is 13 residues. Germline V gene data show CDR1 as MNHEY and CDR2 as SVGAGI. V was pared by 6 bases and J by 3 bases, with 11 bases between. Treatment noted: 19 received Ad26.COV2.S at low or high dose, single or two shots; about 5 received placebo; per-sample allocation not given. Sampling was performed 63 days after the first vaccine or placebo injection. Source: peripheral blood, taken in a trial of Ad26.COV2.S vaccine versus placebo. The V gene is TRBV6-5, the J gene TRBJ1-1; D ambiguous. This TCR was sampled from a person between 18 and 65 years old who received the Ad26.COV2.S COVID-19 vaccine or a placebo. CDR3 DNA: TGTGCCAGCAGCAAGGCCGTGTACACTGAAGCTTTCTTT. Translated, it gives CASSKAVYTEAFF.